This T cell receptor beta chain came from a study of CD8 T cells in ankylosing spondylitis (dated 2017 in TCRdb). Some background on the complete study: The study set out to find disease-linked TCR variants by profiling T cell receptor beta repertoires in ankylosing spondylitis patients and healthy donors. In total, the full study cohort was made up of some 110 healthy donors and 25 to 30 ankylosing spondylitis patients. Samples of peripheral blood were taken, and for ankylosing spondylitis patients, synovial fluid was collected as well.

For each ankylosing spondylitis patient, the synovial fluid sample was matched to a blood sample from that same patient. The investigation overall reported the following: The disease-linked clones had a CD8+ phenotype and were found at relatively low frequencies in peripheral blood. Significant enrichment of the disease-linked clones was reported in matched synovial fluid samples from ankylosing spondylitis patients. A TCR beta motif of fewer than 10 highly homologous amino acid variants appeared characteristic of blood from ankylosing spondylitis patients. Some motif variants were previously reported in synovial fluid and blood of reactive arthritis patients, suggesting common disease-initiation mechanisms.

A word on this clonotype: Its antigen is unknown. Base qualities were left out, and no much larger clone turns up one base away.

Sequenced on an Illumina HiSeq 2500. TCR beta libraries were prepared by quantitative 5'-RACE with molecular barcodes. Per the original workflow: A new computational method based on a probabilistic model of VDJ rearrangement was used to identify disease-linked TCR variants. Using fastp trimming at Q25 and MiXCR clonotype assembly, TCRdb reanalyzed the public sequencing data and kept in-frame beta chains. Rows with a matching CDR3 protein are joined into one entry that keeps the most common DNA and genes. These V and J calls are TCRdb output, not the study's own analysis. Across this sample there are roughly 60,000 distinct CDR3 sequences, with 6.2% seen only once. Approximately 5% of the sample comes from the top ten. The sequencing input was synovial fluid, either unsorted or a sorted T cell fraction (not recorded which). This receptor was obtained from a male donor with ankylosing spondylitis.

The CDR3 protein is CASSIRGFGEQYF. Here is the DNA: TGTGCCAGCAGTATCAGGGGTTTTGGCGAGCAGTACTTC. The chain uses TRBV7-2 and TRBJ2-7; matching of 6 bases hints at TRBD1 as the D gene. Counted from cysteine to phenylalanine, this CDR3 has 13 amino acids. Just CDR3 DNA is preserved here, 39 bases in frame from base 1. V was cut back by 6 bases and J by 6 bases, leaving a gap of 15 bases between them. The germline V gene sets CDR1 to SGHTA and CDR2 to FQGNSA. Where the CDR3 stops, the reference TRBV7-2 and TRBJ2-7 genes take over; the full variable domain is GAGVSQSPSNKVTEKGKDVELRCDPISGHTALYWYRQSLGQGLEFLIYFQGNSAPDKSGLPSDRFSAERTGGSVSTLTIQRTQQEDSAVYLCASSIRGFGEQYFGPGTRLTVT.